The entry that follows covers one TCR beta chain sequence. Germline V gives CDR1 SGDLS, CDR2 YYNGEE. After removal of 4 bases from V and 2 bases from J, the junction contained 8 bases not matched to a gene. The CDR3 runs to 16 residues. The source of the sample is a study of blood T cell repertoires in COVID-19. The method was immunoSEQ multiplex PCR; TCRdb's version includes in-frame clones alone and lacks a portion of them. The sample includes around 180,000 clones, under 85% of them seen just once. The chain joins TRBV9 to TRBJ2-3; TRBD2 matches 9 bases. Sequencing was performed on PBMCs or T cells enriched from blood (not recorded which). The TCR comes from a man aged 50 or older who had recovered from COVID-19. The CDR3 loop is CASSPRPGLATDTQYF. The CDR3 DNA reads TGTGCCAGCAGCCCACGGCCGGGACTAGCCACAGATACGCAGTATTTT.